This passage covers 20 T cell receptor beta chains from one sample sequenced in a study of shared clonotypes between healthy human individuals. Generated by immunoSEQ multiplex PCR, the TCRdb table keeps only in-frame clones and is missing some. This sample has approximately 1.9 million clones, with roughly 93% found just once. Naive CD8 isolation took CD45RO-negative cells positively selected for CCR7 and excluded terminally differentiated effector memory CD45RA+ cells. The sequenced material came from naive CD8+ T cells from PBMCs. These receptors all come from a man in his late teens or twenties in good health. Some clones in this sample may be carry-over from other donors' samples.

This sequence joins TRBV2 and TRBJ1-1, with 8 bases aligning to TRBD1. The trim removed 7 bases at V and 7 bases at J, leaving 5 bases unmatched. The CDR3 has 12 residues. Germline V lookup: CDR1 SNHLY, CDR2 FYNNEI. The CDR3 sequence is CASTGGFNEAFF. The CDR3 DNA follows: TGTGCCAGCACAGGGGGCTTTAATGAAGCTTTCTTT.

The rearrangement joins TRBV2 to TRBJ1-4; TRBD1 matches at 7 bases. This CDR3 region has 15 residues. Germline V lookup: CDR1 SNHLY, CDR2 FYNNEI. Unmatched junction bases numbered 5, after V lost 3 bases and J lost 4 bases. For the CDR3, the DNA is TGTGCCAGCAGTGAGGGGACAGCTCTTAATGAAAAACTGTTTTTT. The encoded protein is CASSEGTALNEKLFF.

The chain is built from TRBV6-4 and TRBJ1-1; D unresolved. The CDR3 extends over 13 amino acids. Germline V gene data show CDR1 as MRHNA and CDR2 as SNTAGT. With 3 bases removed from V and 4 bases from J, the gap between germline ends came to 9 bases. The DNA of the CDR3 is TGTGCCAGCAGTGATGTTATAGGCACTGAAGCTTTCTTT. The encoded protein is CASSDVIGTEAFF.

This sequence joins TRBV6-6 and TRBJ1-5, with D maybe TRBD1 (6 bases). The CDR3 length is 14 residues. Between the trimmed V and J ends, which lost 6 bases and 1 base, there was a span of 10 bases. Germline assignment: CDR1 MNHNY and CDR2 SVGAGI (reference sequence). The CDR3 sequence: CASSLRGSNQPQHF. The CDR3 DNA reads TGTGCCAGCAGCCTCAGGGGAAGCAATCAGCCCCAGCATTTT.

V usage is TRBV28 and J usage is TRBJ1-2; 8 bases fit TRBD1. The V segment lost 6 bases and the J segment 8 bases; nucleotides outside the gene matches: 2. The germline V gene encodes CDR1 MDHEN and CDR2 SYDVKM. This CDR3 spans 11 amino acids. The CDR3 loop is CASRGTGGYTF. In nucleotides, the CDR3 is TGTGCCAGCAGGGGGACAGGAGGCTACACCTTC.

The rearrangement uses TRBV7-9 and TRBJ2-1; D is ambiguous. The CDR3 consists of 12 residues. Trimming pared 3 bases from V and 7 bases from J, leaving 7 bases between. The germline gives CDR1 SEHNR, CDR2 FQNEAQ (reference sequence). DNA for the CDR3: TGTGCCAGCAGCTTCGTATCTAATGAGCAGTTCTTC. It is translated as CASSFVSNEQFF.

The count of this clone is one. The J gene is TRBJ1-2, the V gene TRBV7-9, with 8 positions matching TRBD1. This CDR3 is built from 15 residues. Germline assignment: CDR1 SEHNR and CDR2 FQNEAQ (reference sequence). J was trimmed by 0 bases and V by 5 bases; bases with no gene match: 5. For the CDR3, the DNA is TGTGCCAGCAGCAAGGACAGGGAAACTAACTATGGCTACACCTTC. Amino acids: CASSKDRETNYGYTF. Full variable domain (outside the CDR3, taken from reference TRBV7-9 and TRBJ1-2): DTGVSQNPRHKITKRGQNVTFRCDPISEHNRLYWYRQTLGQGPEFLTYFQNEAQLEKSRLLSDRFSAERPKGSFSTLEIQRTEQGDSAMYLCASSKDRETNYGYTFGSGTRLTVV.

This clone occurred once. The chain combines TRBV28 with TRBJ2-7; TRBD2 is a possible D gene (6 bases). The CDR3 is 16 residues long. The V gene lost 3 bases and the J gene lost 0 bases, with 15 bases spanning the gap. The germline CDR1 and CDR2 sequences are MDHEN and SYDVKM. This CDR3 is CASSLWTEGSSYEQYF. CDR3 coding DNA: TGTGCCAGCAGTTTGTGGACGGAGGGGTCCTCCTACGAGCAGTACTTC.

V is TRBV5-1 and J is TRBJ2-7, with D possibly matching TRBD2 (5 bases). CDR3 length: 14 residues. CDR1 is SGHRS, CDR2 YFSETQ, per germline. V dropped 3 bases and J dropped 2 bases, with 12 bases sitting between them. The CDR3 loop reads CASSSTPGAYEQYF. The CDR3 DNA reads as TGCGCCAGCAGCTCGACCCCCGGGGCCTACGAGCAGTACTTC.

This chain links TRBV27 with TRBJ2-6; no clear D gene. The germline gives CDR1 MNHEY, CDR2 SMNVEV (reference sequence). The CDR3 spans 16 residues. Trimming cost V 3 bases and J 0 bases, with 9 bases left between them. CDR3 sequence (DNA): TGTGCCAGCAGTTTGGTTAGGGTCTCTGGGGCCAACGTCCTGACTTTC. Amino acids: CASSLVRVSGANVLTF. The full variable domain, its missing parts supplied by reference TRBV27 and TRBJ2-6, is EAQVTQNPRYLITVTGKKLTVTCSQNMNHEYMSWYRQDPGLGLRQIYYSMNVEVTDKGDVPEGYKVSRKEKRNFPLILESPSPNQTSLYFCASSLVRVSGANVLTFGAGSRLTVL.

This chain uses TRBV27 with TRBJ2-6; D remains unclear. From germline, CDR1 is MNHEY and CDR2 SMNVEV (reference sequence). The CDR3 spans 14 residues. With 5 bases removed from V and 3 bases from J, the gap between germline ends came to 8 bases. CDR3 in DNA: TGTGCCAGCAGTCCTACGGGTGGGGCCAACGTCCTGACTTTC. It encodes CASSPTGGANVLTF.

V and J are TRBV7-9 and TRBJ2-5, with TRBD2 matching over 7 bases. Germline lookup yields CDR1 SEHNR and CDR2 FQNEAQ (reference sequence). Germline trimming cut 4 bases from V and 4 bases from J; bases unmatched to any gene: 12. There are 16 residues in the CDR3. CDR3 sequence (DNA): TGTGCCAGCAGCTCAGACGGGACTATTGGGGGAGAGACCCAGTACTTC. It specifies CASSSDGTIGGETQYF.

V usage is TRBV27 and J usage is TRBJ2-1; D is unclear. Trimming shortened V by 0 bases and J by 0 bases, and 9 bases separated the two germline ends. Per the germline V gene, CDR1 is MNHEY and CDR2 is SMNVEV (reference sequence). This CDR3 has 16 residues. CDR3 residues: CASSLSWSVSYNEQFF. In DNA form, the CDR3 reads TGTGCCAGCAGTTTATCTTGGAGTGTCTCCTACAATGAGCAGTTCTTC.

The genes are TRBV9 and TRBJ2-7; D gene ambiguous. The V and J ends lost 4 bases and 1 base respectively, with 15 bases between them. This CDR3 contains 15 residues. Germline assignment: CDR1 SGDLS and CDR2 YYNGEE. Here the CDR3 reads CASSPTGRPSYEQYF. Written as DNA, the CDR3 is TGTGCCAGCAGCCCAACCGGGCGGCCATCCTACGAGCAGTACTTC.

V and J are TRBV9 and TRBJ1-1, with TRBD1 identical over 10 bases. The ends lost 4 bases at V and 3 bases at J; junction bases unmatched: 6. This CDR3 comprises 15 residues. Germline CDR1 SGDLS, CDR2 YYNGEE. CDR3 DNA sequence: TGTGCCAGCAGCACCCGGACAGGGGGTTACACTGAAGCTTTCTTT. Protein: CASSTRTGGYTEAFF.

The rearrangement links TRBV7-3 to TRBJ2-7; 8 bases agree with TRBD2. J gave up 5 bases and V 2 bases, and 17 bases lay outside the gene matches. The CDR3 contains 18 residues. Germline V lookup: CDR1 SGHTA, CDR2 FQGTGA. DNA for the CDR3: TGTGCCAGCAGCTTATCTCGCGATACCCGAACTAGCGGCGACGAGCAGTACTTC. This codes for CASSLSRDTRTSGDEQYF.

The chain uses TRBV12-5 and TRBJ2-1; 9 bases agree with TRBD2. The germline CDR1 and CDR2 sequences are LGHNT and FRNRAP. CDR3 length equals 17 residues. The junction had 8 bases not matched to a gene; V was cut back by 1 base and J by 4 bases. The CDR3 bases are TGTGCTAGTGGTTTGGAGATAATAGCGGGGGCGTACAATGAGCAGTTCTTC. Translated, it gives CASGLEIIAGAYNEQFF.

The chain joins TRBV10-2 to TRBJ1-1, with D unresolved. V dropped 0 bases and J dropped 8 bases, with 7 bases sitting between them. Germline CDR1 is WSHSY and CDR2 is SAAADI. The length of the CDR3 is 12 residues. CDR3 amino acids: CASSESGLEAFF. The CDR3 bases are TGCGCCAGCAGTGAGTCAGGACTGGAAGCTTTCTTT.

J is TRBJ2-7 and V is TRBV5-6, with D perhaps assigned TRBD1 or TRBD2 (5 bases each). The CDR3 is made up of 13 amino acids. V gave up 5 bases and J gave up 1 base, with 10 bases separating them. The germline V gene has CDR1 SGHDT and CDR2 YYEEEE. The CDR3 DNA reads TGTGCCAGCAGGCCCGGGACGTCCTACGAGCAGTACTTC. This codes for CASRPGTSYEQYF.

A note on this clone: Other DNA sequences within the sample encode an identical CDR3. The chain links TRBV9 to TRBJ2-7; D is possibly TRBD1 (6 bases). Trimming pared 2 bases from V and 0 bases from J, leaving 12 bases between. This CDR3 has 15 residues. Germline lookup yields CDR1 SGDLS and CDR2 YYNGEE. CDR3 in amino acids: CASSVTGTTSYEQYF. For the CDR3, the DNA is TGTGCCAGCAGCGTTACCGGGACAACCTCCTACGAGCAGTACTTC.